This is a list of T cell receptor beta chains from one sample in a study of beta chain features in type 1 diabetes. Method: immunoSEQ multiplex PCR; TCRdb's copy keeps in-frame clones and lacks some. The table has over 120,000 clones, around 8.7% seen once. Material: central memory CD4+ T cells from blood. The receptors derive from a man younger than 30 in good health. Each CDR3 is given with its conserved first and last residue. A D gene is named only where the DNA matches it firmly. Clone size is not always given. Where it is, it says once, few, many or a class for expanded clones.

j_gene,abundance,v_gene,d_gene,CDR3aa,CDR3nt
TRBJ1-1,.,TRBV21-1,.,CASSKGGQGDTEAFF,TGTGCCAGCAGCAAAGGAGGACAGGGGGACACTGAAGCTTTCTTT
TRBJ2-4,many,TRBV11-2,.,CASSFAGEAKNIQYF,TGTGCCAGCAGCTTCGCAGGGGAAGCCAAAAACATTCAGTACTTC
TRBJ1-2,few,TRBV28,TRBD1,CASSSTDRQGRGYTF,TGTGCCAGCAGTTCGACGGACAGACAGGGGCGAGGCTACACCTTC
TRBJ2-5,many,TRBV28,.,CASSPPGAGGETQYF,TGTGCCAGCAGCCCGCCCGGAGCGGGTGGAGAGACCCAGTACTTC
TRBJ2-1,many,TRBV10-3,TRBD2,CAISKGTSGYNEQFF,TGTGCCATCAGTAAAGGGACTAGCGGCTACAATGAGCAGTTCTTC
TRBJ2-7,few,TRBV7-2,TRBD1,CASSHADRVEQYF,TGTGCCAGCAGTCACGCCGACAGGGTCGAGCAGTACTTC
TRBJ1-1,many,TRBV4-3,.,CASSQETGDTEAFF,TGCGCCAGCAGCCAAGAGACAGGTGACACTGAAGCTTTCTTT
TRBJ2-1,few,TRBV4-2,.,CASSQDYGGSSYNEQFF,TGTGCCAGCAGCCAAGATTACGGGGGAAGCTCCTACAATGAGCAGTTCTTC
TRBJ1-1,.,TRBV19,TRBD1,CASSTQQGAEAFF,TGTGCCAGTAGTACCCAACAGGGGGCTGAAGCTTTCTTT
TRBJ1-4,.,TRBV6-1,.,CASRPGSGLNEKLFF,TGTGCCAGCAGACCCGGTTCAGGACTTAATGAAAAACTGTTTTTT
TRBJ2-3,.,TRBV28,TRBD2,CASSPSGGSDTQYF,TGTGCCAGCAGTCCTAGCGGGGGCTCAGATACGCAGTATTTT
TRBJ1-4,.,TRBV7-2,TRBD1,CASSWGQGFEKLFF,TGTGCCAGCAGCTGGGGACAGGGGTTTGAAAAACTGTTTTTT
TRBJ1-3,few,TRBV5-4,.,CASSLPGGNTIYF,TGTGCCAGCAGCTTGCCAGGTGGAAACACCATATATTTT
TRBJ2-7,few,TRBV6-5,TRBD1,CASSSRDRDYPYF,TGTGCCAGCAGTTCCCGGGACAGGGATTATCCGTACTTC
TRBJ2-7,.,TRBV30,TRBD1,CAAASRDREGYEQYF,TGTGCCGCCGCCTCCCGGGACAGGGAGGGCTACGAGCAGTACTTC
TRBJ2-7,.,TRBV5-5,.,CASSLPFYEQYF,TGTGCCAGCAGCTTGCCGTTCTACGAGCAGTACTTC
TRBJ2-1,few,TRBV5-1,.,CASSPQGHYNEQFF,TGCGCCAGCAGCCCCCAGGGTCACTACAATGAGCAGTTCTTC